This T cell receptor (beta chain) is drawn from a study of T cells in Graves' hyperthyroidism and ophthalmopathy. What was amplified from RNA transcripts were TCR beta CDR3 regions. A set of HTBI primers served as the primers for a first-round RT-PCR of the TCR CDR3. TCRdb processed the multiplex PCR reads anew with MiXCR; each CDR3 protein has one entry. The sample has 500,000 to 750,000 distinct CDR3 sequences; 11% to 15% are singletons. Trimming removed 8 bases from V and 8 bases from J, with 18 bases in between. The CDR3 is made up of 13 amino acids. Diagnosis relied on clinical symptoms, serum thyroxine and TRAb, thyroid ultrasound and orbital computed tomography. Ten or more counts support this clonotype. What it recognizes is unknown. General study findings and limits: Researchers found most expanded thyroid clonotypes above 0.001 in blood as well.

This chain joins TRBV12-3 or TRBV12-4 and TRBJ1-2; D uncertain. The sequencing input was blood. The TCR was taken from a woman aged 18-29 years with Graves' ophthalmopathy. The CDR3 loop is CASREREVGGYTF. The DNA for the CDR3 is TGTGCCAGCCGGGAGAGGGAGGTTGGGGGCTACACCTTC.